The 16 T cell receptor beta chains below come from one sample, sequenced in a study of regulatory T cells in long-lasting Graves disease. As for time point: newly diagnosed GD, antithyroid drugs for less than 3 months. RNA extracted from PBMCs served as the sequencing template. According to the study, TCR beta libraries were built with iRepertoire HTBI primers and CDR3-region Arm-PCR. A single record per CDR3 protein comes from TCRdb applying MiXCR to the multiplex PCR reads. The sample lists roughly 610,000 distinct CDR3 sequences, 15% to 20% occurring once. This sample also belongs to another study, concerning T cells in Graves' hyperthyroidism and ophthalmopathy.

This material consisted of peripheral blood mononuclear cells (PBMCs), taken at new diagnosis, from a patient treated with antithyroid drugs. The receptors were sampled from a man aged 18 to 30 with Graves disease.

This chain links TRBV4-1 with TRBJ1-2; D might be TRBD1 (5 bases). Trimming cost V 0 bases and J 5 bases, with 13 bases left between them. Germline CDR1 MGHRA, CDR2 YSYEKL. The CDR3 consists of 15 residues. CDR3 sequence reads: CASSQEGFGGYGYTF. Here the CDR3 DNA reads TGCGCCAGCAGCCAAGAGGGGTTCGGGGGGTATGGCTACACCTTC.

This clonotype occurred many times. The chain uses TRBV28 and TRBJ1-1; D is ambiguous. Trimming left V 1 base short and J 1 base short, with 4 bases between. This CDR3 spans 13 amino acids. The germline V gene encodes CDR1 MDHEN and CDR2 SYDVKM. The chain's CDR3 is CASSLSENTEAFF. The CDR3 DNA follows: TGTGCCAGCAGTTTATCCGAGAACACTGAAGCTTTCTTT.

V usage is TRBV27 and J usage is TRBJ1-4; 7 positions agree with TRBD1. Germline CDR1 reads MNHEY; CDR2 reads SMNVEV (reference sequence). The CDR3 sequence is 16 residues long. V trimming: 4 bases; J trimming: 4 bases; junction bases outside the gene matches: 9. The CDR3, as DNA: TGTGCCAGCAGTTCCTGGCGACAGGGCGGTAATGAAAAACTGTTTTTT. This gives the protein CASSSWRQGGNEKLFF.

This clonotype was detected many times. The V call is TRBV27, the J call TRBJ2-5; the D is unclear. CDR1 is MNHEY, CDR2 SMNVEV, per germline (reference sequence). Trimming left V 0 bases short and J 2 bases short, with 13 bases between. The CDR3 length is 16 residues. CDR3 loop: CASSLSGPLPQETQYF. CDR3 bases: TGTGCCAGCAGTTTATCTGGGCCCCTACCTCAAGAGACCCAGTACTTC.

Ten or more counts support this clonotype. This sequence joins TRBV28 and TRBJ2-7; D remains unclear. The CDR3 runs to 13 residues. V lost 7 bases and J lost 0, with 10 bases in between. Germline CDR1 is MDHEN and CDR2 is SYDVKM. The chain's CDR3 is CASKSVTSYEQYF. CDR3 sequence (DNA): TGTGCCAGCAAGTCCGTTACCTCCTACGAGCAGTACTTC.

CDR3 protein: CASSQGTRDGYGYTF. CDR3 nucleotide sequence: TGCGCCAGCAGCCAGGGGACCCGGGACGGCTATGGCTACACCTTC. J is TRBJ1-2 and V is TRBV4-1, with D possibly being TRBD1 (5 bases). CDR3 length: 15 residues. Trimming removed 3 bases from V and 4 bases from J, with 15 bases in between. In germline, CDR1 is MGHRA, CDR2 YSYEKL.

This clonotype was seen many times. V gene TRBV27 combines with J gene TRBJ2-1; D is undetermined. V lost 5 bases to trimming and J lost 0 bases, with 11 bases between them. The CDR3 totals 15 residues. From germline, CDR1 is MNHEY and CDR2 SMNVEV (reference sequence). CDR3 residues: CASSKPSSSYNEQFF. The CDR3 coding sequence is TGTGCCAGCAGTAAACCATCTAGCTCCTACAATGAGCAGTTCTTC.

In this sample, this clonotype turned up many times. The chain couples TRBV12-3 or TRBV12-4 to TRBJ1-5; 7 positions match TRBD1. Trimming removed 3 bases from V and 7 bases from J; junction bases left unmatched: 9. The CDR3 contains 15 residues. For the CDR3, the DNA is TGTGCCAGCAGTTTCACGAGACAGGGAGGCCAGCCCCAGCATTTT. Encoded protein: CASSFTRQGGQPQHF.

This clonotype occurred a few times. This chain uses TRBV6-2 or TRBV6-3 with TRBJ2-7; D remains unclear. CDR1 and CDR2 from the germline V gene are MNHEY and SVGEGT. This CDR3 region has 15 residues. The germline V and J ends were trimmed by 0 bases and 4 bases, with 13 bases remaining between them. DNA for the CDR3: TGTGCCAGCAGTTACTCGATCAAGTCGTGGTACGAGCAGTACTTC. This encodes CASSYSIKSWYEQYF.

This clonotype was found a few times. The chain is built from TRBV12-3 or TRBV12-4 and TRBJ1-2; 9 bases are shared with TRBD1. The V segment lost 4 bases and the J segment 0 bases; nucleotides outside the gene matches: 3. The CDR3 contains 15 residues. The CDR3 DNA follows: TGTGCCAGCAGTTCAGGGACAGGGACTAACTATGGCTACACCTTC. Translated, it gives CASSSGTGTNYGYTF.

This clonotype was recorded at least ten times. The V and J genes are TRBV28 and TRBJ1-5, with D perhaps matching TRBD1 (6 bases). The V and J ends lost 5 bases and 5 bases respectively, with 19 bases between them. The CDR3 covers 16 residues. Per germline, CDR1 MDHEN and CDR2 SYDVKM. The CDR3 nucleotides read TGTGCCAGCAGTCCCGGGACCCCGGGGGCCTATCAGCCCCAGCATTTT. Translating gives CASSPGTPGAYQPQHF. Full variable domain (missing parts from reference TRBV28 and TRBJ1-5): DVKVTQSSRYLVKRTGEKVFLECVQDMDHENMFWYRQDPGLGLRLIYFSYDVKMKEKGDIPEGYSVSREKKERFSLILESASTNQTSMYLCASSPGTPGAYQPQHFGDGTRLSIL.

This clonotype has only a few counts. The rearrangement joins TRBV27 to TRBJ2-3; TRBD2 agrees at 9 bases. The J call may be in error: the DNA end matches TRBJ2-7 better. The CDR3 extends over 16 amino acids. The germline gives CDR1 MNHEY, CDR2 SMNVEV (reference sequence). The CDR3 DNA follows: TGTGCCAGCAGCGTGCTAGCGGGACGACCCTCCTACGAGCAGTACTTC. This gives the protein CASSVLAGRPSYEQYF.

This clonotype was observed a handful of times. The chain has TRBV10-2 and TRBJ2-7; TRBD2 might be the D (6 bases). The CDR3 is 15 amino acids. V shed 2 bases and J shed 0 bases, with 11 bases lying between them. The V gene's germline CDR1 is WSHSY and CDR2 SAAADI. The CDR3 nucleotides read TGCGCCAGCAGTGAGGGGCTCGGGAGCTCCTACGAGCAGTACTTC. This codes for CASSEGLGSSYEQYF.

This clonotype has just a few counts. The CDR3 region is CASSRQGTSGIYEQYF. Written as DNA, the CDR3 is TGCGCCAGCAGCCGGCAAGGGACTAGCGGGATCTACGAGCAGTACTTC. V usage is TRBV4-1 and J usage is TRBJ2-7; 13 bases are a match to TRBD2. The V segment lost 4 bases and the J segment 3 bases; nucleotides outside the gene matches: 6. Per germline, CDR1 MGHRA and CDR2 YSYEKL. This CDR3 region has 16 residues.

Many counts were recorded for this clonotype. V usage is TRBV19 and J usage is TRBJ1-2, with 10 positions matching TRBD1. V lost 6 bases and J lost 4; bases outside the gene matches: 5. The CDR3 is 14 amino acids. Germline assignment: CDR1 LNHDA and CDR2 SQIVND (reference sequence). DNA of the CDR3: TGTGCCAGTAGGAGACAGGGGGCTGGCTATGGCTACACCTTC. It translates to CASRRQGAGYGYTF.

This clonotype was recorded at least ten times. This chain connects TRBV7-9 to TRBJ2-1; 10 bases fit TRBD2. Germline values: CDR1 SEHNR, CDR2 FQNEAQ (reference sequence). The V and J ends lost 5 bases and 7 bases, in that order; junction bases with no gene match: 14. The CDR3 sequence is 17 residues long. CDR3: CASSPPYSSGSSNEQFF. CDR3 nucleotides: TGTGCCAGCAGCCCGCCGTACTCTAGCGGGAGTTCGAATGAGCAGTTCTTC.